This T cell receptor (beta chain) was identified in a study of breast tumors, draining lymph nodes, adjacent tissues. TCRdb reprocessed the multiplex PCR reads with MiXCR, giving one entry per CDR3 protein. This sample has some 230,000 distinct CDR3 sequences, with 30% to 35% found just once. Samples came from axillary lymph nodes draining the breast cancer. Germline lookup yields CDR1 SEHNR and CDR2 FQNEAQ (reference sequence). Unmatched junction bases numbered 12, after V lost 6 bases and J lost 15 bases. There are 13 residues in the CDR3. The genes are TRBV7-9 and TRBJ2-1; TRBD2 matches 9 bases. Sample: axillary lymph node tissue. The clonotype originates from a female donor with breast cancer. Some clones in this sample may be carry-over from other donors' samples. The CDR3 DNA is TGTGCCAGCAGAATAGTCAATAGCGGGAGCCGGTTCTTC. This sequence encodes CASRIVNSGSRFF. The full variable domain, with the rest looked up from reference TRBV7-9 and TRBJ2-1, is DTGVSQNPRHKITKRGQNVTFRCDPISEHNRLYWYRQTLGQGPEFLTYFQNEAQLEKSRLLSDRFSAERPKGSFSTLEIQRTEQGDSAMYLCASRIVNSGSRFFGPGTRLTVL.